These 14 T cell receptor beta chains were all obtained from the same sample, sequenced in a study of cytomegalovirus exposure and HLA in healthy donors. Using immunoSEQ multiplex PCR, the repertoire was profiled, and TCRdb retains in-frame clones only, with some absent. Of around 130,000 clones listed, more than 75% are singletons. Specimen: PBMCs. The receptors here all came from a woman younger than 45 in good health and CMV-seronegative.

This sequence joins TRBV10-3 and TRBJ2-7; TRBD2 is a possible D gene (6 bases). The ends were cut back, 6 bases at V and 5 bases at J, with 14 bases in the middle. The germline V gene encodes CDR1 ENHRY and CDR2 SYGVKD. CDR3 length: 13 amino acids. DNA of the CDR3: TGTGCCATCAGGCTGACTAGTTTGGACGAGCAGTACTTC. Its translation: CAIRLTSLDEQYF.

A few counts support this clone. CDR3 DNA sequence: TGTGCCAGCAGCTTAGCGCGGGCTGCAACTAATGAAAAACTGTTTTTT. Its protein product is CASSLARAATNEKLFF. The chain is built from TRBV7-2 and TRBJ1-4; no definite D call. V dropped 0 bases and J dropped 0 bases, with 8 bases sitting between them. From germline, CDR1 is SGHTA and CDR2 FQGNSA. The CDR3 totals 16 residues. Combining the CDR3 with reference TRBV7-2 and TRBJ1-4 gives the whole variable domain GAGVSQSPSNKVTEKGKDVELRCDPISGHTALYWYRQSLGQGLEFLIYFQGNSAPDKSGLPSDRFSAERTGGSVSTLTIQRTQQEDSAVYLCASSLARAATNEKLFFGSGTQLSVL.

This chain links TRBV7-6 with TRBJ1-5; no firm D call. This CDR3 is built from 14 residues. Trimming took off 2 bases at V and 4 bases at J, with 9 bases between the two ends. CDR1 is SGHVS, CDR2 FNYEAQ, per germline. CDR3 DNA sequence: TGTGCCAGCAGCTTAAGAACGGGGAATCAGCCCCAGCATTTT. The encoded protein is CASSLRTGNQPQHF.

This rearrangement joins TRBV30 to TRBJ2-7; D is undetermined. From germline, CDR1 is GTSNPN and CDR2 SVGIG (reference sequence). The V gene lost 4 bases and the J gene lost 0 bases, with 7 bases spanning the gap. The CDR3 sequence is 12 residues long. The CDR3 region has the DNA TGTGCCTGGACAGGAAGCTCCTACGAGCAGTACTTC. Its translation is CAWTGSSYEQYF.

This clone came up once. The chain recombines TRBV2 with TRBJ2-3, with 10 bases aligning to TRBD2. Germline V gene lookup returns CDR1 SNHLY and CDR2 FYNNEI. There are 16 residues in the CDR3. V shed 4 bases, J shed 5 bases, and the junction held 9 bases outside the gene matches. DNA for the CDR3: TGTGCCAGCAGTGGGTTAGGACTAGCGGAACAAGATACGCAGTATTTT. Its translation: CASSGLGLAEQDTQYF.

The chain links TRBV6-5 to TRBJ1-6; perhaps TRBD1 as D (6 bases). This CDR3 comprises 15 residues. CDR1 and CDR2 (germline): MNHEY, SVGAGI. V gave up 4 bases and J gave up 8 bases, with 15 bases separating them. CDR3 region: CASSSYGPGDSPLHF. The CDR3 nucleotides are TGTGCCAGCAGTTCCTATGGTCCAGGGGATTCACCCCTCCACTTT.

CDR3 coding DNA: TGCGCCAGCAGGGGGACAGGGGAATACGGCTACACCTTC. It yields the protein CASRGTGEYGYTF. V usage is TRBV4-1 and J usage is TRBJ1-2, with TRBD1 matching 10 bases. The CDR3 sequence is 13 residues long. The V segment lost 6 bases and the J segment 8 bases; nucleotides outside the gene matches: 6. Germline CDR1 and CDR2: MGHRA and YSYEKL.

The chain employs TRBV6-6 and TRBJ2-1; 7 bases agree with TRBD1. This CDR3 is 16 amino acids long. The V and J ends lost 0 bases and 4 bases, in that order; junction bases with no gene match: 6. Germline V CDR1 and CDR2: MNHNY, SVGAGI (reference sequence). This CDR3 reads CASSYSPGGTYNEQFF. The CDR3 DNA is TGTGCCAGCAGTTACTCGCCAGGGGGAACTTACAATGAGCAGTTCTTC.

The chain uses TRBV6-1 and TRBJ2-7, with 9 bases matching TRBD1. Germline trimming cut 8 bases from V and 5 bases from J; bases unmatched to any gene: 10. The CDR3 has 14 amino acids. Germline V lookup: CDR1 MNHNS, CDR2 SASEGT. CDR3 protein: CASGTYRGPHEQYF. Written as DNA, the CDR3 is TGTGCCAGCGGGACCTACAGGGGGCCCCACGAGCAGTACTTC.

V gene TRBV30 combines with J gene TRBJ2-5, with D perhaps matching TRBD1 (6 bases). The CDR3 contains 15 residues. Between the trimmed V and J ends, which lost 1 base and 2 bases, there was a span of 14 bases. Germline assignment: CDR1 GTSNPN and CDR2 SVGIG (reference sequence). The CDR3 spells CAWSGHPDSQETQYF. The CDR3 bases are TGTGCCTGGAGTGGGCACCCGGACAGTCAAGAGACCCAGTACTTC.

This chain uses TRBV11-3 with TRBJ2-3; D perhaps matches TRBD1 (6 bases). The CDR3 is 15 residues long. With 5 bases removed from V and 1 base from J, the gap between germline ends came to 13 bases. From germline, CDR1 is SGHNT and CDR2 YENEEA. CDR3 loop: CASSPGQGRTDTQYF. As DNA, the CDR3 is TGTGCCAGCAGCCCCGGGCAGGGGCGCACAGATACGCAGTATTTT.

This clone was counted at least ten times. This chain links TRBV10-3 with TRBJ2-7; a weak D match, TRBD1 (5 bases). The CDR3 extends over 13 amino acids. Trimming cost V 4 bases and J 2 bases, with 9 bases left between them. Germline V gene lookup returns CDR1 ENHRY and CDR2 SYGVKD. DNA of the CDR3: TGTGCCATCAGTGGACAGTCCGCCTACGAGCAGTACTTC. It yields the protein CAISGQSAYEQYF.

This clone was seen only once. This sequence joins TRBV5-1 and TRBJ2-5, with TRBD1 matching over 8 bases. V gave up 3 bases and J gave up 5 bases; unmatched junction bases: 12. The V gene's germline CDR1 is SGHRS and CDR2 YFSETQ. The CDR3 sequence is 16 residues long. The CDR3 loop is CASSSVFQGAGETQYF. CDR3 in DNA: TGCGCCAGCAGCTCGGTCTTCCAGGGGGCGGGCGAGACCCAGTACTTC.

This clone was picked up a small number of times. The V and J genes are TRBV5-4 and TRBJ2-7, with D perhaps matching TRBD2 (6 bases). The CDR3 sequence is 13 residues long. V shed 3 bases and J shed 3 bases, with 10 bases lying between them. Per the germline V gene, CDR1 is SGHNT and CDR2 is YYREEE (reference sequence). The CDR3 protein is CASSSTGGYEQYF. CDR3 DNA: TGTGCCAGCAGCTCGACCGGGGGCTACGAGCAGTACTTC.